Shown below are 26 T cell receptor beta chains from a single sample sequenced in a study of OX40 agonist ivuxolimab in advanced cancers. Measured with immunoSEQ multiplex PCR; TCRdb has only the in-frame clones, and not every one. The sample includes about 26,000 clones, around nine tenths of them seen just once. Here the sequenced sample was CD4+ or CD8+ T cells sorted from blood, taken in a trial of the OX40 agonist ivuxolimab. The origin of the receptors is an adult with an advanced solid tumor such as melanoma, head and neck, liver or kidney cancer.

The genes are TRBV7-6 and TRBJ2-2; 7 nucleotides line up with TRBD2. CDR1 and CDR2 from the germline V gene are SGHVS and FNYEAQ. The CDR3 is 16 amino acids. The V gene end was trimmed by 4 bases and the J gene end by 1 base; junction bases not matched to a gene: 6. The CDR3 DNA sequence: TGTGCCAGCAGCTGGGGCGGGGGACTGAACACCGGGGAGCTGTTTTTT. Translating it yields CASSWGGGLNTGELFF.

The rearrangement joins TRBV5-5 to TRBJ1-1, with TRBD1 matching over 7 bases. CDR1 and CDR2 (germline): SGHKS, YYEKEE (reference sequence). With V trimmed by 0 bases and J by 5 bases, 4 bases remained unmatched. The CDR3 is made up of 14 amino acids. The DNA for the CDR3 is TGTGCCAGCAGCTTGGTTCCAGGGGGGACTGAAGCTTTCTTT. Translated, it gives CASSLVPGGTEAFF. Variable domain in full (rest from reference TRBV5-5 and TRBJ1-1): DAGVTQSPTHLIKTRGQQVTLRCSPISGHKSVSWYQQVLGQGPQFIFQYYEKEERGRGNFPDRFSARQFPNYSSELNVNALLLGDSALYLCASSLVPGGTEAFFGQGTRLTVV.

This clone was seen a single time. The chain couples TRBV7-6 to TRBJ2-7, with TRBD2 matching 8 bases. The ends lost 3 bases at V and 1 base at J; junction bases unmatched: 2. CDR3 length: 14 amino acids. Germline-derived CDR1 and CDR2 are SGHVS and FNYEAQ. The CDR3 spells CASSFASGSYEQYF. Here the CDR3 DNA reads TGTGCCAGCAGCTTCGCTAGCGGGTCCTACGAGCAGTACTTC. Looking up the rest from reference TRBV7-6 and TRBJ2-7 gives the full variable domain: GAGVSQSPRYKVTKRGQDVALRCDPISGHVSLYWYRQALGQGPEFLTYFNYEAQQDKSGLPNDRFSAERPEGSISTLTIQRTEQRDSAMYRCASSFASGSYEQYFGPGTRLTVT.

The chain couples TRBV27 to TRBJ1-2; 7 nucleotides agree with TRBD1. This CDR3 has 14 amino acids. V lost 2 bases and J lost 0; bases outside the gene matches: 0. CDR1 MNHEY and CDR2 SMNVEV come from the germline V gene (reference sequence). CDR3 sequence reads: CASSLDRANYGYTF. Here the CDR3 DNA reads TGTGCCAGCAGTTTAGACAGGGCTAACTATGGCTACACCTTC.

This chain links TRBV2 with TRBJ1-2; 7 bases align to TRBD1. J lost 5 bases, V lost 1 base, and 7 bases had no gene match. Germline-derived CDR1 and CDR2 are SNHLY and FYNNEI. The CDR3 runs to 15 residues. The CDR3 DNA follows: TGTGCCAGCAGTGAAGAGGGACAGAGCTTATATGGCTACACCTTC. It specifies CASSEEGQSLYGYTF.

The V gene is TRBV7-6, the J gene TRBJ2-7, with 10 bases that match TRBD1. Germline V gene data show CDR1 as SGHVS and CDR2 as FNYEAQ. V was clipped by 6 bases and J by 3 bases; unmatched bases: 5. This CDR3 is built from 14 residues. DNA of the CDR3: TGTGCCAGCAGGGGGACAGGGGAGGGCTACGAGCAGTACTTC. Translating it yields CASRGTGEGYEQYF.

The V call is TRBV6-1, the J call TRBJ2-4; maybe TRBD2 (5 bases). The CDR3 is 17 residues long. Germline V gene data show CDR1 as MNHNS and CDR2 as SASEGT. The V end was cut by 0 bases, the J end by 0 bases, with 12 bases between. CDR3 bases: TGTGCCAGCAGTGAAGCTTACGGGAAGATAGCCAAAAACATTCAGTACTTC. Amino acid sequence: CASSEAYGKIAKNIQYF.

The chain joins TRBV4-1 to TRBJ2-5; TRBD2 agrees at 8 bases. V lost 2 bases and J lost 5; bases outside the gene matches: 7. CDR1 MGHRA and CDR2 YSYEKL come from the germline V gene. This CDR3 is built from 15 residues. The CDR3 DNA reads TGCGCCAGCAGCCAATACGCGGGGGGCGGTGAGACCCAGTACTTC. Translated, it gives CASSQYAGGGETQYF.

V gene TRBV27 combines with J gene TRBJ1-2, with 12 bases lining up with TRBD1. The CDR3 spans 15 residues. The J segment lost 8 bases and the V segment lost 4 bases, leaving 8 bases of the junction unmatched. CDR1 is MNHEY and CDR2 is SMNVEV in the germline V gene (reference sequence). This chain's CDR3 is CASSSLGTGGWGYTF. The CDR3 DNA is TGTGCCAGCAGTTCCCTAGGGACAGGGGGCTGGGGCTACACCTTC.

The gene calls are TRBV30 and TRBJ1-1; D unclear. V was clipped by 0 bases and J by 8 bases, with 7 bases between them. The CDR3 is 11 amino acids. Per the germline V gene, CDR1 is GTSNPN and CDR2 is SVGIG (reference sequence). The CDR3 reads CAWSVMKEAFF. For the CDR3, the DNA is TGTGCCTGGAGTGTAATGAAGGAAGCTTTCTTT.

The chain has TRBV15 and TRBJ2-2, with a tentative D call TRBD2 (6 bases). V was cut by 0 bases and J by 7 bases, with 9 bases left in between. The CDR3 length is 14 residues. CDR1 is LNHNV and CDR2 is YYDKDF in the germline V gene (reference sequence). The CDR3 is CATSRDSGHGELFF. The CDR3 region has the DNA TGTGCCACCAGCAGAGATAGCGGCCACGGGGAGCTGTTTTTT.

V is TRBV19 and J is TRBJ1-5, with D maybe TRBD1 (5 bases). CDR3 length: 18 amino acids. Germline CDR1 LNHDA, CDR2 SQIVND (reference sequence). Trimming pared 7 bases from V and 4 bases from J, leaving 26 bases between. The CDR3 coding sequence is TGTGCCAGTACCGAGGCGGCAGGGCCCTGGGGCTCTAATCAGCCCCAGCATTTT. Translated, it gives CASTEAAGPWGSNQPQHF.

The chain employs TRBV13 and TRBJ1-2, with D possibly TRBD1 on 6 matching bases. The CDR3 consists of 15 residues. The V end lost 3 bases, the J end lost 3 bases, and 14 bases lay between the germline ends. From germline, CDR1 is PRHDT and CDR2 FYEKMQ (reference sequence). The CDR3 DNA sequence: TGTGCCAGCAGCTTGGGGGCTCCGATGGACTATGGCTACACCTTC. Translating gives CASSLGAPMDYGYTF.

This clone was counted only a few times. V gene TRBV29-1 combines with J gene TRBJ1-1, with a possible D match to TRBD1 (6 bases). V dropped 6 bases and J dropped 3 bases, with 11 bases sitting between them. Germline V lookup: CDR1 SQVTM, CDR2 ANQGSEA. The CDR3 spans 12 residues. For the CDR3, the DNA is TGCAGCGTCCAGGGGCCGGACACTGAAGCTTTCTTT. This codes for CSVQGPDTEAFF.

The genes are TRBV7-9 and TRBJ2-1; the D gene could be TRBD1 or TRBD2 (5 bases each). The CDR3 is 16 amino acids. V was pared by 5 bases and J by 5 bases, with 19 bases between. Looked up from germline, CDR1 is SEHNR and CDR2 is FQNEAQ (reference sequence). This chain's CDR3 is CASSPWDARSDNEQFF. The CDR3 nucleotides read TGTGCCAGCAGCCCCTGGGACGCCCGATCGGACAATGAGCAGTTCTTC.

This chain uses TRBV7-2 with TRBJ2-1, with D possibly matching TRBD2 (6 bases). The V end was cut by 8 bases, the J end by 2 bases, with 13 bases between. CDR1 is SGHTA, CDR2 FQGNSA, per germline. The length of the CDR3 is 14 residues. The CDR3 here is CASSPWGAYNEQFF. CDR3 nucleotide sequence: TGTGCCAGCTCCCCCTGGGGGGCCTACAATGAGCAGTTCTTC.

In its sample, this clone was seen a few times. The chain recombines TRBV6-1 with TRBJ2-3; TRBD1 is a possible D gene (5 bases). The germline CDR1 and CDR2 sequences are MNHNS and SASEGT. V lost 8 bases, J lost 4 bases, and 16 bases lay in between. The CDR3 runs to 14 residues. The CDR3 reads CASHEDIPSDTQYF. The DNA for the CDR3 is TGTGCCAGCCACGAGGACATCCCGTCAGATACGCAGTATTTT.

The genes are TRBV7-3 and TRBJ2-1; 15 positions match TRBD2. Germline CDR1 reads SGHTA; CDR2 reads FQGTGA. J lost 13 bases, V lost 3 bases, and 4 bases had no gene match. The CDR3 is 14 residues long. CDR3: CASSFGLAGGPQFF. CDR3 coding DNA: TGTGCCAGCAGCTTCGGACTAGCGGGGGGGCCACAGTTCTTC.

The rearrangement joins TRBV2 to TRBJ1-1; D is undetermined. With 1 base removed from V and 1 base from J, the gap between germline ends came to 4 bases. Germline V lookup: CDR1 SNHLY, CDR2 FYNNEI. The CDR3 extends over 13 amino acids. CDR3 protein: CASSEVGNTEAFF. Written as DNA, the CDR3 is TGTGCCAGCAGTGAAGTAGGGAACACTGAAGCTTTCTTT.

This chain links TRBV6-1 with TRBJ2-7; 9 bases are shared with TRBD2. The V and J ends lost 9 bases and 2 bases, in that order; junction bases with no gene match: 11. CDR3 size: 15 residues. CDR1 MNHNS and CDR2 SASEGT come from the germline V gene. The CDR3 here is CASPSGAGGAYEQYF. In DNA form, the CDR3 reads TGTGCCAGTCCCAGCGGGGCGGGAGGGGCCTACGAGCAGTACTTC.

CDR3 coding DNA: TGTGCCAGCAGCCCCTCGAGGGGGACCTACGCTGAAGCTTTCTTT. Protein sequence: CASSPSRGTYAEAFF. This chain connects TRBV7-9 to TRBJ1-1; tentative D call: TRBD1 (6 bases). Trimming removed 5 bases from V and 6 bases from J, with 19 bases in between. Germline V gene sequence: CDR1 SEHNR, CDR2 FQNEAQ (reference sequence). The CDR3 extends over 15 amino acids.

This clone appeared a single time. CDR3 coding DNA: TGTGCCAGCAGTGCGACGGACTCTACTGGCAATGAGCAGTTCTTC. This codes for CASSATDSTGNEQFF. This sequence joins TRBV6-4 and TRBJ2-1; a weak D match, TRBD2 (5 bases). This CDR3 has 15 amino acids. Germline V gene data show CDR1 as MRHNA and CDR2 as SNTAGT. Trimming shortened V by 4 bases and J by 6 bases, and 16 bases separated the two germline ends.

The chain carries TRBV6-1 and TRBJ1-3; the D gene is possibly TRBD1 (5 bases). Germline V gene data show CDR1 as MNHNS and CDR2 as SASEGT. Trimming took 6 bases from V and 3 from J, leaving 15 bases between them. This CDR3 has 15 amino acids. The CDR3 loop reads CASRGRDGDGNTIYF. The CDR3 DNA sequence: TGTGCCAGCAGAGGCAGGGACGGGGATGGAAACACCATATATTTT.

J is TRBJ1-3 and V is TRBV14; D may be TRBD1 (5 bases). The CDR3 covers 15 residues. Deletions cut 3 bases from V and 0 bases from J, with 9 bases between. CDR1 and CDR2 (germline): SGHDN, FVKESK. The CDR3 nucleotides are TGTGCCAGCAGCCAGGGACTGTTCTCTGGAAACACCATATATTTT. Amino acids: CASSQGLFSGNTIYF.

This chain connects TRBV5-1 to TRBJ2-5; the D gene is possibly TRBD2 (6 bases). The DNA end is more similar to TRBJ2-7, so the J call may be wrong. The germline V gene has CDR1 SGHRS and CDR2 YFSETQ. The CDR3 sequence is 14 residues long. This chain's CDR3 is CASSWRGQGYEQYF. The CDR3 DNA is TGCGCCAGCAGCTGGAGGGGTCAGGGCTACGAGCAGTACTTC.

This chain joins TRBV7-9 and TRBJ2-6; D remains unclear. The V end lost 5 bases, the J end lost 0 bases, and 17 bases lay between the germline ends. The CDR3 runs 18 residues. Germline CDR1 reads SEHNR; CDR2 reads FQNEAQ (reference sequence). The CDR3 spells CASSPPSIQSSGANVLTF. The CDR3 DNA is TGTGCCAGCAGCCCCCCCTCCATACAAAGCTCTGGGGCCAACGTCCTGACTTTC.